The 23 T cell receptor beta chains reported below all come from one sample, sequenced in a study of T cell responses to AZD1222 COVID-19 vaccine. Measured with immunoSEQ multiplex PCR; TCRdb has only the in-frame clones, and not every one. The sample includes 120,000 to 150,000 clones, roughly 80% of them seen just once. This specimen was peripheral blood, taken on day 0 of MenACWY control vaccination. Every receptor here comes from an adult in good health.

V gene TRBV3-1 (or the pseudogene TRBV3-2) combines with J gene TRBJ1-1, with D hard to call. V lost 4 bases and J lost 6, with 12 bases in between. The CDR3 has 13 residues. The V gene's germline CDR1 is LGHDT and CDR2 YNNKEL (reference sequence). CDR3 amino acids: CASSRDGGAEAFF. CDR3 in DNA: TGTGCCAGCAGCCGGGATGGTGGTGCTGAAGCTTTCTTT.

On this clone: Other DNA variants within this sample encode the same CDR3. The chain couples TRBV18 to TRBJ1-6, with D perhaps matching TRBD1 (5 bases). Germline V gene lookup returns CDR1 KGHSH and CDR2 LQKENI. V was cut by 0 bases and J by 7 bases, with 10 bases left in between. The CDR3 consists of 15 residues. CDR3 residues: CASSPPGGGNSPLHF. Here the CDR3 DNA reads TGTGCCAGCTCACCACCTGGCGGGGGGAATTCACCCCTCCACTTT.

J is TRBJ2-2 and V is TRBV6-5, with D perhaps TRBD1 (6 bases). This CDR3 contains 13 residues. V lost 10 bases and J lost 9, with 18 bases in between. Germline CDR1 and CDR2: MNHEY and SVGAGI. CDR3: CATVTGPDRELFF. CDR3 in DNA: TGTGCCACCGTCACAGGGCCCGATAGGGAGCTGTTTTTT.

The chain uses TRBV18 and TRBJ2-5, with 8 positions matching TRBD1. Germline values: CDR1 KGHSH, CDR2 LQKENI. V lost 2 bases, J lost 7 bases, and 3 bases stayed unmatched. CDR3 length: 13 amino acids. CDR3 in amino acids: CASSPEQGVTQYF. In DNA form, the CDR3 reads TGTGCCAGCTCACCAGAACAGGGGGTGACCCAGTACTTC. Full variable domain (remainder filled in from reference TRBV18 and TRBJ2-5): NAGVMQNPRHLVRRRGQEARLRCSPMKGHSHVYWYRQLPEEGLKFMVYLQKENIIDESGMPKERFSAEFPKEGPSILRIQQVVRGDSAAYFCASSPEQGVTQYFGPGTRLLVL.

This chain connects TRBV5-1 to TRBJ2-2; TRBD2 might be the D (5 bases). This CDR3 spans 15 amino acids. CDR1 is SGHRS, CDR2 YFSETQ, per germline. Trimming cost V 0 bases and J 3 bases, with 9 bases left between them. In DNA form, the CDR3 reads TGCGCCAGCAGCTTGGAAGGGAGCTACACCGGGGAGCTGTTTTTT. This codes for CASSLEGSYTGELFF.

The chain employs TRBV2 and TRBJ1-2, with D maybe TRBD1 (5 bases). The CDR3 has 13 amino acids. Looked up from germline, CDR1 is SNHLY and CDR2 is FYNNEI. Trimming pared 7 bases from V and 1 base from J, leaving 10 bases between. The DNA for the CDR3 is TGTGCCAGCACCTTTCAGGGTAACTATGGCTACACCTTC. It translates to CASTFQGNYGYTF.

V gene TRBV13 combines with J gene TRBJ2-3; D might be TRBD2 (6 bases). V lost 2 bases and J 5 bases, leaving 11 bases between the germline ends. The CDR3 sequence is 14 residues long. Germline V gene data show CDR1 as PRHDT and CDR2 as FYEKMQ (reference sequence). The CDR3 loop is CASSLSGELDTQYF. The CDR3 nucleotides read TGTGCCAGCAGCTTATCGGGGGAATTAGATACGCAGTATTTT.

The gene calls are TRBV7-9 and TRBJ2-1; 11 positions agree with TRBD1. This CDR3 has 16 residues. V lost 3 bases, J lost 9 bases, and 10 bases stayed unmatched. CDR1 is SEHNR and CDR2 is FQNEAQ in the germline V gene (reference sequence). The chain's CDR3 is CASSFKPGQGGTEQFF. CDR3 bases: TGTGCCAGCAGCTTTAAGCCGGGACAGGGGGGGACTGAGCAGTTCTTC.

The chain's CDR3 is CASGRDSPGNTEAFF. The CDR3 nucleotides are TGTGCCAGCGGACGAGACAGTCCGGGGAACACTGAAGCTTTCTTT. J is TRBJ1-1 and V is TRBV2; TRBD1 might be the D (5 bases). The CDR3 totals 15 residues. Germline lookup yields CDR1 SNHLY and CDR2 FYNNEI. The V and J ends lost 8 bases and 1 base respectively, with 17 bases between them.

V usage is TRBV19 and J usage is TRBJ2-2, with 7 nucleotides matching TRBD1. Germline CDR1 and CDR2: LNHDA and SQIVND (reference sequence). V trimming: 4 bases; J trimming: 6 bases; junction bases outside the gene matches: 8. The CDR3 has 15 amino acids. DNA of the CDR3: TGTGCCAGTAGTACCCTGGGACAGAGGGCCGGGGAGCTGTTTTTT. It encodes CASSTLGQRAGELFF.

A single count supports this clone. The chain has TRBV5-6 and TRBJ1-2; 10 positions agree with TRBD1. V gave up 4 bases and J gave up 4 bases; unmatched junction bases: 10. Germline CDR1 and CDR2: SGHDT and YYEEEE. CDR3 length equals 16 residues. The CDR3 here is CASSLHPGTGAYGYTF. The CDR3 coding sequence is TGTGCCAGCAGCCTTCACCCCGGGACAGGGGCCTATGGCTACACCTTC. Supplemented by reference TRBV5-6 and TRBJ1-2, the full variable domain reads DAGVTQSPTHLIKTRGQQVTLRCSPKSGHDTVSWYQQALGQGPQFIFQYYEEEERQRGNFPDRFSGHQFPNYSSELNVNALLLGDSALYLCASSLHPGTGAYGYTFGSGTRLTVV.

CDR3 sequence (DNA): TGTGCCAGCCTGAAAGGGGCCTCCTACAATGAGCAGTTCTTC. This gives the protein CASLKGASYNEQFF. The genes are TRBV28 and TRBJ2-1; D might be TRBD1 (5 bases). V was shortened by 8 bases and J by 0 bases, with 11 bases between the two germline ends. The CDR3 is 14 amino acids. CDR1 and CDR2 from the germline V gene are MDHEN and SYDVKM.

The chain recombines TRBV28 with TRBJ2-2, with D unresolved. Germline CDR1 MDHEN, CDR2 SYDVKM. The CDR3 is 15 amino acids. This chain's CDR3 is CAITQEAGNTGELFF. For the CDR3, the DNA is TGTGCGATAACCCAAGAGGCAGGGAACACCGGGGAGCTGTTTTTT.

The chain combines TRBV25-1 with TRBJ2-5; 9 positions match TRBD1. Germline CDR1 and CDR2: MGHDK and SYGVNS. With 3 bases clipped from V and 5 bases from J, the junction kept 7 bases outside the gene matches. The CDR3 has 15 residues. The CDR3 protein is CASSDPGTGSETQYF. The CDR3 DNA reads as TGTGCCAGCAGTGATCCCGGGACAGGGAGTGAGACCCAGTACTTC.

This chain joins TRBV28 and TRBJ1-2; D not certain. Germline assignment: CDR1 MDHEN and CDR2 SYDVKM. This CDR3 is 14 amino acids long. V was cut by 2 bases and J by 8 bases, with 15 bases left in between. The DNA of the CDR3 is TGTGCCAGCAGTTTAATCAGGAAAAATCGGGGCTACACCTTC. It yields the protein CASSLIRKNRGYTF.

CDR3 sequence reads: CSVPDGGAFF. The CDR3 coding sequence is TGCAGCGTTCCCGACGGAGGGGCTTTCTTT. V gene TRBV29-1 combines with J gene TRBJ1-1, with no clear D. Germline V gene lookup returns CDR1 SQVTM and CDR2 ANQGSEA. This CDR3 is built from 10 residues. Trimming took 5 bases from V and 11 from J, leaving 12 bases between them. The variable domain in full, completed from reference TRBV29-1 and TRBJ1-1, reads SAVISQKPSRDICQRGTSLTIQCQVDSQVTMMFWYRQQPGQSLTLIATANQGSEATYESGFVIDKFPISRPNLTFSTLTVSNMSPEDSSIYLCSVPDGGAFFGQGTRLTVV.

This chain connects TRBV19 to TRBJ2-1; the D call may be TRBD1 or TRBD2 (5 bases each). The CDR3 spans 14 residues. Trimming took off 6 bases at V and 0 bases at J, with 9 bases between the two ends. The V gene's germline CDR1 is LNHDA and CDR2 SQIVND (reference sequence). The CDR3 DNA is TGTGCCAGTAGGGGACCCCTCTCCTACAATGAGCAGTTCTTC. Translation: CASRGPLSYNEQFF.

This chain links TRBV30 with TRBJ1-2; D remains ambiguous. V lost 2 bases and J lost 2, with 9 bases in between. The CDR3 extends over 13 amino acids. The germline V gene has CDR1 GTSNPN and CDR2 SVGIG (reference sequence). In nucleotides, the CDR3 is TGTGCCTGGAGTAAGGGCAGAAACTATGGCTACACCTTC. It codes for CAWSKGRNYGYTF.

The chain couples TRBV5-1 to TRBJ2-6, with D uncertain. The CDR3 consists of 15 residues. From germline, CDR1 is SGHRS and CDR2 YFSETQ. Trimming shortened V by 6 bases and J by 0 bases, and 10 bases separated the two germline ends. The CDR3 reads CASNEGLSGANVLTF. The CDR3 DNA reads as TGCGCCAGCAACGAAGGCCTCTCTGGGGCCAACGTCCTGACTTTC.

The chain couples TRBV19 to TRBJ2-7; TRBD1 agrees at 9 bases. Germline CDR1 and CDR2: LNHDA and SQIVND (reference sequence). The CDR3 has 15 amino acids. Trimming cost V 5 bases and J 4 bases; bases outside gene matches: 9. CDR3 in amino acids: CASSRSQGARYEQYF. In DNA, the CDR3 is TGTGCCAGTAGTCGATCACAGGGGGCGCGTTACGAGCAGTACTTC. Full variable domain (missing parts from reference TRBV19 and TRBJ2-7): DGGITQSPKYLFRKEGQNVTLSCEQNLNHDAMYWYRQDPGQGLRLIYYSQIVNDFQKGDIAEGYSVSREKKESFPLTVTSAQKNPTAFYLCASSRSQGARYEQYFGPGTRLTVT.

The rearrangement links TRBV5-1 to TRBJ2-2, with D unresolved. From germline, CDR1 is SGHRS and CDR2 YFSETQ. The CDR3 is 14 amino acids. Trimming left V 0 bases short and J 3 bases short, with 6 bases between. The CDR3 nucleotides read TGCGCCAGCAGCTTGGCTGGGGACACCGGGGAGCTGTTTTTT. It translates to CASSLAGDTGELFF.

The J gene is TRBJ1-3, the V gene TRBV3-1 (or the pseudogene TRBV3-2); 7 positions match TRBD1. Germline CDR1 and CDR2: LGHDT and YNNKEL (reference sequence). V lost 4 bases, J lost 4 bases, and 7 bases stayed unmatched. This CDR3 comprises 15 residues. Written as DNA, the CDR3 is TGTGCCAGCAGCCCAGACAGGGCGGGGGGAAACACCATATATTTT. Translation: CASSPDRAGGNTIYF.

V is TRBV2 and J is TRBJ2-3; 9 nucleotides agree with TRBD2. This CDR3 has 14 amino acids. CDR1 is SNHLY, CDR2 FYNNEI, per germline. J gave up 4 bases and V 4 bases, and 3 bases lay outside the gene matches. In DNA, the CDR3 is TGTGCCAGCAGTGGCGGGGGGGCCGCAGATACGCAGTATTTT. Encoded protein: CASSGGGAADTQYF.